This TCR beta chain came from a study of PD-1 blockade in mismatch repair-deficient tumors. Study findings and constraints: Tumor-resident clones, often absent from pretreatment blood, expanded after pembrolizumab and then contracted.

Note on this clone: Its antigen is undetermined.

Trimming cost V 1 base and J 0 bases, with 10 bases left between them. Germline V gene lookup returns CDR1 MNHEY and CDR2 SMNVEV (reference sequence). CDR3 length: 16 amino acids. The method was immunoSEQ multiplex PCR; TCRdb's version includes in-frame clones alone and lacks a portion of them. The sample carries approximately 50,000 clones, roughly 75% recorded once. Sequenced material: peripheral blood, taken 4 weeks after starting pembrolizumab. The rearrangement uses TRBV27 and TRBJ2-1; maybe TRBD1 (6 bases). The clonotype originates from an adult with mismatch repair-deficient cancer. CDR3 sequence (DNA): TGTGCCAGCAGTTTATTCGCGGACAGCTCCTACAATGAGCAGTTCTTC. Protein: CASSLFADSSYNEQFF.